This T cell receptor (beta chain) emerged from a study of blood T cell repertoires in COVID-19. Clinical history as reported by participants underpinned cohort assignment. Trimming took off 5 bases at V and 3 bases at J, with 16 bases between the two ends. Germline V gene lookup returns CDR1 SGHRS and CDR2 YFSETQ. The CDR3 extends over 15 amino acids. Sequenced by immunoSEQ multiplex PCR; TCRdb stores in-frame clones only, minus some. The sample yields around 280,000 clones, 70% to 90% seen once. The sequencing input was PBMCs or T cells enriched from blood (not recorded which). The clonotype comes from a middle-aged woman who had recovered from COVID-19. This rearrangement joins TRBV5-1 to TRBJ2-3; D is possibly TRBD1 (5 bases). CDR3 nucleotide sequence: TGCGCCAGCAGGCTTGGGGCCAGGGTAACAGATACGCAGTATTTT. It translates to CASRLGARVTDTQYF. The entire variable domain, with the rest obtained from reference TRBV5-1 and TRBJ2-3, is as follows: KAGVTQTPRYLIKTRGQQVTLSCSPISGHRSVSWYQQTPGQGLQFLFEYFSETQRNKGNFPGRFSGRQFSNSRSEMNVSTLELGDSALYLCASRLGARVTDTQYFGPGTRLTVL.